A selection of T cell receptor beta chains follows, all from one sample in a study of CD8+CD57+ T cells in acquired aplastic anemia. TCRdb reprocessed the reads with MiXCR, giving one entry per CDR3 protein. The profile covers tens of thousands of distinct CDR3 sequences, with around 76% appearing a single time and approximately 24% taken by the ten largest. The sequenced material came from sorted CD4+, CD8+, or CD8+CD57+ T cells (not recorded which) from PBMCs. The receptors shown here come from a human donor in good health, serving as a control. CDR3s include the opening cysteine and the closing phenylalanine or tryptophan. The D gene is left open where the match is weak. Not all rows give a size; the values are once, few, many and, for expanded clones, a class.

d_call: -
j_call: TRBJ2-7
clone_size: -
v_call: TRBV10-3
cdr3_nt: TGTGCCATCAGTGAGCGGCAGGGAACTTTCTCCTACGAGCAGTACTTC
cdr3_aa: CAISERQGTFSYEQYF

d_call: -
j_call: TRBJ2-3
clone_size: -
v_call: TRBV15
cdr3_nt: TGTGCCACCAGTTCGGGGGCAGATACGCAGTATTTT
cdr3_aa: CATSSGADTQYF

d_call: TRBD2
j_call: TRBJ2-1
clone_size: -
v_call: TRBV7-3
cdr3_nt: TGTGCCAGCAGCTTTAGCGGGGGGGCCATCGATGAGCAGTTCTTC
cdr3_aa: CASSFSGGAIDEQFF

d_call: TRBD1
j_call: TRBJ1-6
clone_size: -
v_call: TRBV11-2
cdr3_nt: TGTGCCAGCAGCTTGGGTATAACAGGGGGCATAGGTTCACCCCTCCACTTT
cdr3_aa: CASSLGITGGIGSPLHF

d_call: -
j_call: TRBJ1-1
clone_size: -
v_call: TRBV4-3
cdr3_nt: TGCGCCAGCAGCTACTTCGGAGACAGTCCGAACACTGAAGCTTTCTTT
cdr3_aa: CASSYFGDSPNTEAFF

d_call: -
j_call: TRBJ2-3
clone_size: -
v_call: TRBV15
cdr3_nt: TGTGCCACCAGCAGAGATGCAGCCACAGATACGCAGTATTTT
cdr3_aa: CATSRDAATDTQYF

d_call: -
j_call: TRBJ2-3
clone_size: once
v_call: TRBV10-3
cdr3_nt: TGTGCCATCAGAGCCGGACTGAACACAGATACGCAGTATTTT
cdr3_aa: CAIRAGLNTDTQYF

d_call: -
j_call: TRBJ1-6
clone_size: -
v_call: TRBV25-1
cdr3_nt: TGTGCCAGCAGTGGCCTTGGGAATTCACCCCTCCACTTT
cdr3_aa: CASSGLGNSPLHF

d_call: -
j_call: TRBJ2-5
clone_size: many
v_call: TRBV5-4
cdr3_nt: TGTGCCAGCAGCTCCCCGGGACTCCAAGAGACCCAGTACTTC
cdr3_aa: CASSSPGLQETQYF

d_call: -
j_call: TRBJ2-5
clone_size: -
v_call: TRBV20-1
cdr3_nt: TGCAGTGCTAGTCGTGCTAGAGGCGAGACCCAGTACTTC
cdr3_aa: CSASRARGETQYF

d_call: TRBD1
j_call: TRBJ2-7
clone_size: -
v_call: TRBV10-3
cdr3_nt: TGTGCCACCACTCCCTCCCGGGACAGGGGACTCTACGAGCAGTACTTC
cdr3_aa: CATTPSRDRGLYEQYF

d_call: TRBD2
j_call: TRBJ2-7
clone_size: -
v_call: TRBV29-1
cdr3_nt: TGCAGCGTCGCCGGGACTACCAGCTCCTACGAGCAGTACTTC
cdr3_aa: CSVAGTTSSYEQYF

d_call: TRBD2
j_call: TRBJ2-5
clone_size: -
v_call: TRBV10-1
cdr3_nt: TGCGCCAGCAGGTCCGGGGGGGAGACCCAGTACTTC
cdr3_aa: CASRSGGETQYF

d_call: -
j_call: TRBJ2-3
clone_size: -
v_call: TRBV29-1
cdr3_nt: TGCAGCGTTCGTCCTCGCGGTAGCACAGATACGCAGTATTTT
cdr3_aa: CSVRPRGSTDTQYF

d_call: -
j_call: TRBJ1-6
clone_size: -
v_call: TRBV9
cdr3_nt: TGTGCCAGCAGCGGGGGTTTTAGTAATTCACCCCTCCACTTT
cdr3_aa: CASSGGFSNSPLHF

d_call: TRBD2
j_call: TRBJ2-7
clone_size: once
v_call: TRBV20-1
cdr3_nt: TGCAGTGCTAGAAATCCAGGACTAGCTCCTACCTACGAGCAGTACTTC
cdr3_aa: CSARNPGLAPTYEQYF

d_call: TRBD1
j_call: TRBJ1-2
clone_size: -
v_call: TRBV20-1
cdr3_nt: TGCAGTGCTAATCCCCATTTCGGGACAGCGTATGGCTACACCTTC
cdr3_aa: CSANPHFGTAYGYTF

d_call: -
j_call: TRBJ1-6
clone_size: -
v_call: TRBV2
cdr3_nt: TGTGCCAGCAGTGGTCTGGGGTTCAATTCACCCCTCCACTTT
cdr3_aa: CASSGLGFNSPLHF

d_call: TRBD1
j_call: TRBJ2-7
clone_size: -
v_call: TRBV29-1
cdr3_nt: TGCAGCGTTGCACAGGGGGTCTACGAGCAGTACTTC
cdr3_aa: CSVAQGVYEQYF

d_call: -
j_call: TRBJ1-6
clone_size: -
v_call: TRBV15
cdr3_nt: TGTGCCACCAGCAGAGCCGGGAGTAATTCACCCCTCCACTTT
cdr3_aa: CATSRAGSNSPLHF

d_call: TRBD1
j_call: TRBJ2-7
clone_size: -
v_call: TRBV5-1
cdr3_nt: TGCGCCAGCAGCCCTAGGGGGACAGCTACCTACGAGCAGTACTTC
cdr3_aa: CASSPRGTATYEQYF

d_call: -
j_call: TRBJ2-7
clone_size: -
v_call: TRBV15
cdr3_nt: TGTGCCACCACCTCTTTGAGGGGAGCCTACGAGCAGTACTTC
cdr3_aa: CATTSLRGAYEQYF

d_call: TRBD1
j_call: TRBJ2-1
clone_size: -
v_call: TRBV29-1
cdr3_nt: TGCAGCGTTGCTTGGACAGGGGATCGGAATGAGCAGTTCTTC
cdr3_aa: CSVAWTGDRNEQFF

d_call: -
j_call: TRBJ2-3
clone_size: -
v_call: TRBV24-1
cdr3_nt: TGTGCCACCAAGATGCACGGGACCACGCAGTATTTT
cdr3_aa: CATKMHGTTQYF

d_call: -
j_call: TRBJ2-3
clone_size: once
v_call: TRBV7-3
cdr3_nt: TGTGCCAGCAGCTTACTCGTGGGGACTGATACGCAGTATTTT
cdr3_aa: CASSLLVGTDTQYF

d_call: -
j_call: TRBJ1-6
clone_size: -
v_call: TRBV19
cdr3_nt: TGTGCCAGTAGTATGTCGTCTTGGGGTTCGCCCCTCCACTTT
cdr3_aa: CASSMSSWGSPLHF

d_call: -
j_call: TRBJ1-5
clone_size: -
v_call: TRBV6-2/TRBV6-3
cdr3_nt: TGTGCCAGCAGTCCAACAGGGCTGTATAGCAATCAGCCCCAGCATTTT
cdr3_aa: CASSPTGLYSNQPQHF

d_call: -
j_call: TRBJ1-2
clone_size: -
v_call: TRBV10-3
cdr3_nt: TGTGCCATCAGTGATCGGGGGGCCAACTATGGCTACACCTTC
cdr3_aa: CAISDRGANYGYTF

d_call: TRBD1
j_call: TRBJ1-3
clone_size: -
v_call: TRBV11-1
cdr3_nt: TGTGCCAGCAGCTCCCGGACAGGGCAAACTGGAAACACCATATATTTT
cdr3_aa: CASSSRTGQTGNTIYF

d_call: -
j_call: TRBJ1-3
clone_size: few
v_call: TRBV6-5
cdr3_nt: TGTGCCAGCAGTTACTCAACCAAGTTAGATGGAAACACCATATATTTT
cdr3_aa: CASSYSTKLDGNTIYF

d_call: -
j_call: TRBJ2-5
clone_size: -
v_call: TRBV11-1
cdr3_nt: TGTGCCAGCAGCTTATGGGGCAGCCAAGAGACCCAGTACTTC
cdr3_aa: CASSLWGSQETQYF

d_call: TRBD1
j_call: TRBJ1-6
clone_size: once
v_call: TRBV11-1
cdr3_nt: TGTGCCAGCAGCTTAGGGCCCGGGACCGGGACAGGGTTGGCCCTCCACTTT
cdr3_aa: CASSLGPGTGTGLALHF

d_call: -
j_call: TRBJ2-6
clone_size: -
v_call: TRBV2
cdr3_nt: TGTGCCAGCAGTGAAGTGGAAGAGCTGGGGGTCCCTGGGGCCAACGTCCTGACTTTC
cdr3_aa: CASSEVEELGVPGANVLTF

d_call: -
j_call: TRBJ1-6
clone_size: few
v_call: TRBV15
cdr3_nt: TGTGCCACCAGCAGAGGAACAGGGACCAATTCACCCCTCCACTTT
cdr3_aa: CATSRGTGTNSPLHF

d_call: -
j_call: TRBJ1-4
clone_size: once
v_call: TRBV7-2
cdr3_nt: TGTGCCAGCACAACTAATGAAAAACTGTTTTTT
cdr3_aa: CASTTNEKLFF

d_call: -
j_call: TRBJ1-6
clone_size: -
v_call: TRBV7-9
cdr3_nt: TGTGCCAGCAGCTTAGAACAGTATAATTCACCCCTCCACTTT
cdr3_aa: CASSLEQYNSPLHF

d_call: -
j_call: TRBJ2-7
clone_size: -
v_call: TRBV25-1
cdr3_nt: TGCGCCAGCAGCCAAGTACTGGACTCCTACGAGCAGTACTTC
cdr3_aa: CASSQVLDSYEQYF

d_call: -
j_call: TRBJ2-7
clone_size: -
v_call: TRBV4-2
cdr3_nt: TGTGCCAGCAGCCAAGAGGCCCGGACGGAGGAGCAGTACTTC
cdr3_aa: CASSQEARTEEQYF

d_call: -
j_call: TRBJ2-3
clone_size: -
v_call: TRBV20-1
cdr3_nt: TGCAGTGCTAGGACTAGCACAGATACGCAGTATTTT
cdr3_aa: CSARTSTDTQYF

d_call: -
j_call: TRBJ2-3
clone_size: -
v_call: TRBV6-4
cdr3_nt: TGTGCCAGCAGTGACGAGGGGCGCACAGATACGCAGTATTTT
cdr3_aa: CASSDEGRTDTQYF

d_call: -
j_call: TRBJ2-1
clone_size: few
v_call: TRBV12-3/TRBV12-4
cdr3_nt: TGTGCCAGCAGTTTGGTCAGCAACAAAGGGCAGTTCTTC
cdr3_aa: CASSLVSNKGQFF

d_call: TRBD1
j_call: TRBJ1-2
clone_size: -
v_call: TRBV2
cdr3_nt: TGTGTCAGACAGAAAAGGACAGGGGGGTATGGCTACACCTTC
cdr3_aa: CVRQKRTGGYGYTF

d_call: -
j_call: TRBJ2-3
clone_size: large
v_call: TRBV19
cdr3_nt: TGTGCCAGTTCCACAGGGTCAGATACGCAGTATTTT
cdr3_aa: CASSTGSDTQYF

d_call: TRBD1
j_call: TRBJ1-3
clone_size: once
v_call: TRBV12-3/TRBV12-4
cdr3_nt: TGTGCCAGCAGTGAAGCTGAAGGGGGCAGAAACACCATATATTTT
cdr3_aa: CASSEAEGGRNTIYF

d_call: TRBD1
j_call: TRBJ1-2
clone_size: -
v_call: TRBV27
cdr3_nt: TGTGCCAGCAGTTTATCAGGAGGACAGGTGGTCAATGGCTACACCTTC
cdr3_aa: CASSLSGGQVVNGYTF